These T cell receptor beta chains were read from a single sample in a study of blood T cell repertoires in COVID-19. Method: immunoSEQ multiplex PCR; TCRdb's copy keeps in-frame clones and lacks some. The sample includes around 60,000 clones, about 79% of them seen just once. Sequenced material: peripheral blood. The receptors originated from a woman aged 55-70 years with acute or convalescent COVID-19. CDR3s include the opening cysteine and the closing phenylalanine or tryptophan. A D gene is named only where the DNA matches it firmly. Where a row states a size, it is once, few, many or the class of an expanded clone; other rows omit it.

D gene,V gene,J gene,clone size,CDR3 protein,CDR3 DNA
-,TRBV3-1/TRBV3-2,TRBJ2-7,-,CASSSLIPDSSSYEQYF,TGTGCCAGCAGTTCACTTATACCTGACTCGAGCTCCTACGAGCAGTACTTC
-,TRBV12-3/TRBV12-4,TRBJ2-1,-,CASSSPSLQIQFF,TGTGCCAGCAGCTCCCCTTCACTTCAAATACAGTTCTTC
-,TRBV15,TRBJ1-4,once,CATSRAAFTTNEKLFF,TGTGCCACCAGCAGAGCCGCGTTTACAACTAATGAAAAACTGTTTTTT
TRBD1,TRBV19,TRBJ1-2,-,CASSRDRRGYTF,TGTGCCAGTAGTCGGGACAGGAGGGGCTACACCTTC
TRBD2,TRBV19,TRBJ2-5,-,CASSTRVAGSQETQYF,TGTGCCAGTAGCACCCGGGTAGCGGGGTCTCAAGAGACCCAGTACTTC
-,TRBV5-1,TRBJ1-2,-,CASRSPDSPYGYTF,TGCGCCAGCAGGAGTCCCGACAGTCCCTATGGCTACACCTTC
-,TRBV9,TRBJ2-5,-,CASSASGAQETQYF,TGTGCCAGCAGCGCCTCAGGGGCCCAAGAGACCCAGTACTTC
-,TRBV10-2,TRBJ2-7,-,CASIRAGPLGEQYF,TGCGCCAGCATTAGGGCGGGCCCTCTAGGGGAGCAGTACTTC
TRBD1,TRBV7-9,TRBJ1-1,-,CASSRQDRATEAFF,TGTGCCAGCAGCAGACAGGACAGGGCCACTGAAGCTTTCTTT
TRBD1,TRBV19,TRBJ1-1,few,CASSTDPGQGFRDTEAFF,TGTGCCAGTAGTACAGATCCGGGACAGGGATTTCGGGACACTGAAGCTTTCTTT
-,TRBV6-1,TRBJ1-1,-,CASSDPAGTHTEAFF,TGTGCCAGCAGTGATCCTGCCGGGACACACACTGAAGCTTTCTTT
TRBD1,TRBV27,TRBJ1-2,-,CASSLSILDRSYGYTF,TGTGCCAGCAGTTTATCGATCCTGGACAGGAGTTATGGCTACACCTTC
-,TRBV7-6,TRBJ2-7,-,CASSTGIGQPRNEQYF,TGTGCCAGCAGCACCGGAATCGGCCAACCGAGGAACGAGCAGTACTTC
TRBD1,TRBV10-3,TRBJ1-4,-,CATTRGQNNEKLFF,TGTGCCACGACTCGGGGACAGAATAATGAAAAACTGTTTTTT
TRBD1,TRBV11-2,TRBJ2-2,-,CASSPGQGVTGELFF,TGTGCCAGCAGCCCGGGACAGGGGGTCACCGGGGAGCTGTTTTTT
TRBD2,TRBV7-2,TRBJ2-5,-,CASSLLRTSGGTQYF,TGTGCCAGCAGCCTACTACGGACTAGCGGGGGGACCCAGTACTTC
-,TRBV29-1,TRBJ2-3,-,CSVEVPGSTDTQYF,TGCAGCGTTGAAGTGCCCGGGAGCACAGATACGCAGTATTTT
-,TRBV3-1/TRBV3-2,TRBJ2-5,-,CASSRSTIQETQYF,TGTGCCAGCAGCCGTTCGACTATACAAGAGACCCAGTACTTC
TRBD2,TRBV24-1,TRBJ2-1,-,CATSDSVAGGYNEQFF,TGTGCCACCAGTGACTCCGTAGCGGGGGGGTACAATGAGCAGTTCTTC
-,TRBV10-1,TRBJ2-5,-,CAIPEGTPKETQYF,TGCGCCATTCCCGAAGGGACACCTAAAGAGACCCAGTACTTC
-,TRBV27,TRBJ2-1,-,CASSQRGSRRSGAYNEQFF,TGTGCCAGCAGCCAAAGGGGATCGCGGCGGTCTGGGGCCTACAATGAGCAGTTCTTC
-,TRBV5-1,TRBJ2-2,few,CASTSRDFSGELFF,TGCGCCAGCACGTCCCGGGACTTCTCCGGGGAGCTGTTTTTT
TRBD1,TRBV7-2,TRBJ1-5,-,CASSLVVTGDQPQHF,TGTGCCAGCAGCTTAGTAGTGACAGGGGATCAGCCCCAGCATTTT
TRBD1,TRBV19,TRBJ1-2,-,CASSIKGAPHGYTF,TGTGCCAGTAGTATAAAGGGGGCCCCGCATGGCTACACCTTC
-,TRBV18,TRBJ1-4,-,CASSPTGRGEKLFF,TGTGCCAGCTCACCAACAGGCCGTGGGGAAAAACTGTTTTTT
TRBD2,TRBV5-1,TRBJ2-3,-,CASSETGTRSDTQYF,TGCGCCAGCAGCGAGACCGGGACTAGATCAGATACGCAGTATTTT
TRBD1,TRBV10-2,TRBJ2-7,-,CASSEPGGFTYEQYF,TGCGCCAGCAGTGAGCCAGGGGGATTTACCTACGAGCAGTACTTC
-,TRBV5-1,TRBJ2-1,once,CASSFQGTEQFF,TGCGCCAGCAGCTTCCAGGGGACTGAGCAGTTCTTC
-,TRBV6-5,TRBJ2-6,-,CASSSTTGLSNVLTF,TGTGCCAGCAGTTCTACGACAGGCCTATCCAACGTCCTGACTTTC
TRBD1,TRBV27,TRBJ1-6,-,CASSEDRGSHTLHF,TGTGCCAGCAGTGAGGACAGGGGCTCCCACACCCTCCACTTT
TRBD1,TRBV19,TRBJ1-5,-,CASTLDRGALSNQPQHF,TGTGCCAGTACCTTAGACAGGGGCGCCCTTAGCAATCAGCCCCAGCATTTT
-,TRBV27,TRBJ1-1,-,CASSMTFNTEAFF,TGTGCCAGCAGTATGACATTCAACACTGAAGCTTTCTTT
TRBD2,TRBV27,TRBJ2-3,-,CASQDQAGGFTDTQYF,TGTGCCAGCCAGGACCAAGCGGGGGGGTTCACAGATACGCAGTATTTT
TRBD1,TRBV10-3,TRBJ1-2,-,CANSRGSYGYTF,TGTGCCAACAGCAGGGGGTCCTATGGCTACACCTTC
-,TRBV7-2,TRBJ1-3,-,CASSPRSFSGNTIYF,TGTGCCAGCAGCCCCCGGTCGTTCTCTGGAAACACCATATATTTT
TRBD2,TRBV6-1,TRBJ2-3,-,CASSVHGTSGGPRDTQYF,TGTGCCAGCAGTGTACATGGGACTAGCGGGGGCCCGCGAGATACGCAGTATTTT
TRBD1,TRBV2,TRBJ2-7,-,CASAIGTVGQAHEQYF,TGTGCCAGCGCAATTGGGACAGTCGGTCAGGCCCACGAGCAGTACTTC
TRBD1,TRBV24-1,TRBJ2-2,-,CATSPGTGNFPGELFF,TGTGCCACCAGTCCAGGGACAGGGAATTTTCCCGGGGAGCTGTTTTTT
-,TRBV4-2,TRBJ1-5,-,CASSSEEGGREPQHF,TGTGCCAGCAGCTCCGAGGAGGGTGGACGTGAGCCCCAGCATTTT
-,TRBV6-5,TRBJ2-7,-,CASSLRTGEQYF,TGTGCCAGCAGTTTGCGGACGGGGGAGCAGTACTTC
-,TRBV5-5,TRBJ1-2,-,CASSLLPGSNYGYTF,TGTGCCAGCAGCTTGTTGCCAGGTTCTAACTATGGCTACACCTTC
TRBD2,TRBV2,TRBJ2-3,-,CASIFMGTSGTTDTQYF,TGTGCCAGTATTTTTATGGGGACTAGCGGAACCACAGATACGCAGTATTTT
-,TRBV4-1,TRBJ1-4,-,CASSQDRGSNEKLFF,TGCGCCAGCAGCCAAGATCGGGGGTCCAATGAAAAACTGTTTTTT
TRBD1,TRBV19,TRBJ1-1,few,CASSAGQGANEAFF,TGTGCCAGTAGTGCCGGACAGGGGGCAAATGAAGCTTTCTTT
-,TRBV21-1,TRBJ1-4,-,CASSGRGRDEKLFF,TGTGCCAGCAGCGGCAGGGGGCGAGATGAAAAACTGTTTTTT
TRBD2,TRBV9,TRBJ2-1,-,CASSDPLKLAGGDEQFF,TGTGCCAGCAGCGACCCTCTGAAGCTAGCGGGGGGCGATGAGCAGTTCTTC
-,TRBV7-9,TRBJ2-5,-,CASSLGATPTQYF,TGTGCCAGCAGCTTAGGAGCTACCCCTACCCAGTACTTC
TRBD1,TRBV7-7,TRBJ2-5,-,CASSLGQGIQETQYF,TGTGCCAGCAGCTTAGGACAGGGGATCCAAGAGACCCAGTACTTC
-,TRBV6-6,TRBJ1-1,-,CASSYRQMGTEAFF,TGTGCCAGCAGTTACCGACAGATGGGCACTGAAGCTTTCTTT